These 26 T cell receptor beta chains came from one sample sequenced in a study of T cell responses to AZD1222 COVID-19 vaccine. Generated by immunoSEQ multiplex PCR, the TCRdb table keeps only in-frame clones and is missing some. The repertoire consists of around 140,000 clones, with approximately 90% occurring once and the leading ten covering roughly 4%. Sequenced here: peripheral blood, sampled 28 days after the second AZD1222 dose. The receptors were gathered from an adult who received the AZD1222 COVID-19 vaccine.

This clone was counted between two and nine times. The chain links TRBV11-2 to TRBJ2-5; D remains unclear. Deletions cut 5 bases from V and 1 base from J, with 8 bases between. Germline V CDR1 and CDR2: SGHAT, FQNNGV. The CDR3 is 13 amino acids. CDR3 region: CASSPQLQETQYF. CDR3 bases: TGTGCCAGCAGCCCACAACTCCAAGAGACCCAGTACTTC.

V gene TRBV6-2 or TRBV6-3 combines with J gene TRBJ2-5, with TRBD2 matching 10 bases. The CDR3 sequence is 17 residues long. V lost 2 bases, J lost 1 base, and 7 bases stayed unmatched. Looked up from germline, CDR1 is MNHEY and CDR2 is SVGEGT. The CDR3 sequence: CASSYESSGGGQETQYF. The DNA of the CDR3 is TGTGCCAGCAGTTACGAATCTAGCGGGGGAGGCCAAGAGACCCAGTACTTC.

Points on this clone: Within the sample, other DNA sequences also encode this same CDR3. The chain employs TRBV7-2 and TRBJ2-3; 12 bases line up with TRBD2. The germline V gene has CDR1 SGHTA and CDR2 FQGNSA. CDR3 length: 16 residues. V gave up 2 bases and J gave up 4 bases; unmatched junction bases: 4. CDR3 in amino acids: CASSLSSGGAADTQYF. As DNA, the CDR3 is TGTGCCAGCAGCTTATCTAGCGGGGGGGCAGCAGATACGCAGTATTTT.

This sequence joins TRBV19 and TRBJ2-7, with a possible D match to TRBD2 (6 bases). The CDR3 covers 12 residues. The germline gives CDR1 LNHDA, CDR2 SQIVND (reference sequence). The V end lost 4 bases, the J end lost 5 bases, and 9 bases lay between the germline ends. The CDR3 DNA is TGTGCCAGTAGTAGTCCGGGGGACGAGCAGTACTTC. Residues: CASSSPGDEQYF.

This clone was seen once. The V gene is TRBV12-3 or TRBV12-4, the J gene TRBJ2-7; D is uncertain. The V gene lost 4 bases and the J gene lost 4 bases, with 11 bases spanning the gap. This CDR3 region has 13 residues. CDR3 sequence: CASSSRGPYEQYF. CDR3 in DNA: TGTGCCAGCAGTTCCCGTGGCCCATACGAGCAGTACTTC.

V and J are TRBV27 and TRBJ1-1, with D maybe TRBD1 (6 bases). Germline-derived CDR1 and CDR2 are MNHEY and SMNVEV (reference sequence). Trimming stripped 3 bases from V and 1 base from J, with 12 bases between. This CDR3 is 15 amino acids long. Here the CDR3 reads CASSFSYRANTEAFF. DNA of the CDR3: TGTGCCAGCAGTTTTAGTTACAGGGCGAACACTGAAGCTTTCTTT.

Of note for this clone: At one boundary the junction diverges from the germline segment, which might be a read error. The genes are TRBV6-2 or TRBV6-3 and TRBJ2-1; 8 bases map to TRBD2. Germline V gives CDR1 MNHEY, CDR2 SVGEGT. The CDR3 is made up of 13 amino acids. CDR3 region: CASSAMSGGYMIF. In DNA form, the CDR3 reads TGTGCCAGCAGTGCGATGAGCGGGGGTTACATGATCTTC.

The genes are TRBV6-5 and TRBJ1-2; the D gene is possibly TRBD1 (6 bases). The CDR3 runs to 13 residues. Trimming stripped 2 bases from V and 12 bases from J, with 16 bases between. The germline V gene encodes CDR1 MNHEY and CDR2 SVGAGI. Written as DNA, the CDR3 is TGTGCCAGCAGTTACGGGACACTGGGGGCTAACACCTTC. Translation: CASSYGTLGANTF.

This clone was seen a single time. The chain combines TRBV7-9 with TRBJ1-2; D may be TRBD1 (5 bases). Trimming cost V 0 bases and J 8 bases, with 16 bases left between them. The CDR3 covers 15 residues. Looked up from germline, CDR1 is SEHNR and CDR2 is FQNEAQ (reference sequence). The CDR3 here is CASSLAGTAVIGYTF. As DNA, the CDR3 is TGTGCCAGCAGCTTAGCCGGGACCGCGGTTATCGGCTACACCTTC.

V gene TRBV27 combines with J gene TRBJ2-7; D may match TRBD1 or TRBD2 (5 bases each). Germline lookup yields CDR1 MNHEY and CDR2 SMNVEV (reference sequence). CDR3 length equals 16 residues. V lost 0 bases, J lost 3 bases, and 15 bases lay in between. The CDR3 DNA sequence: TGTGCCAGCAGTTTATCGAAATACGGGGACCACTACGAGCAGTACTTC. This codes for CASSLSKYGDHYEQYF.

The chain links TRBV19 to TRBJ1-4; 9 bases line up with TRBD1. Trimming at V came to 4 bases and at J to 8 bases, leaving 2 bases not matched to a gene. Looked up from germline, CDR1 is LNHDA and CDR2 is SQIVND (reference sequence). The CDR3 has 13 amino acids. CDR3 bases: TGTGCCAGTAGTAGGGACAGGGCGGAAAAACTGTTTTTT. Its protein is CASSRDRAEKLFF.

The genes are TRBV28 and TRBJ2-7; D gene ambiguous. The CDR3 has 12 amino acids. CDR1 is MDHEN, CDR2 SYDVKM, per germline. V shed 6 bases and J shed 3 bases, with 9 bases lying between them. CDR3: CASRNELYEQYF. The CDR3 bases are TGTGCCAGCAGGAACGAACTCTACGAGCAGTACTTC.

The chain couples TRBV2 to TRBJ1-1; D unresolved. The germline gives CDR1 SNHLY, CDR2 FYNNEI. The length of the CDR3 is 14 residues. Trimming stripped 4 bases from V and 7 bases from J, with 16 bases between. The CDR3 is CASSGSVPRGEAFF. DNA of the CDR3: TGTGCCAGCAGTGGCTCGGTACCCCGGGGTGAAGCTTTCTTT.

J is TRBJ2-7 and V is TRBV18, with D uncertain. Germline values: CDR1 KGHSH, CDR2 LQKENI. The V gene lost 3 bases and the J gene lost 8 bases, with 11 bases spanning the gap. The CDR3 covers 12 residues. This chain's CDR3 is CASSPGPGQQYF. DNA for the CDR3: TGTGCCAGCTCACCCGGACCCGGGCAGCAGTACTTC. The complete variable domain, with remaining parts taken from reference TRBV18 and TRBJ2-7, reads NAGVMQNPRHLVRRRGQEARLRCSPMKGHSHVYWYRQLPEEGLKFMVYLQKENIIDESGMPKERFSAEFPKEGPSILRIQQVVRGDSAAYFCASSPGPGQQYFGPGTRLTVT.

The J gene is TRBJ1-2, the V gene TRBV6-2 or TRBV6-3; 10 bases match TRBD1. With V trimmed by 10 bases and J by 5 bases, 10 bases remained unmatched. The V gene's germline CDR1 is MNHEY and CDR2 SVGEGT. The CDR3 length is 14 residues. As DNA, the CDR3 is TGTGCCACCCGCCCCGGGACAGGGGTTTATGGCTACACCTTC. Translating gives CATRPGTGVYGYTF.

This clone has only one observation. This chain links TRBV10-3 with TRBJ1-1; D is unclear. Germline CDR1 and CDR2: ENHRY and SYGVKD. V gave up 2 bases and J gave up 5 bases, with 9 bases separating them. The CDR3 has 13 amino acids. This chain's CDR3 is CAISELGRTEAFF. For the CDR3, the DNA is TGTGCCATCAGTGAGCTGGGGAGGACTGAAGCTTTCTTT.

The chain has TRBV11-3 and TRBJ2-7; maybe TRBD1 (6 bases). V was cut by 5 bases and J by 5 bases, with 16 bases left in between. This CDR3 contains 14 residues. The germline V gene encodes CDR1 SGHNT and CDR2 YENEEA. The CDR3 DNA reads TGTGCCAGCAGCCGAACAGGGACGAGGCACGAGCAGTACTTC. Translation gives CASSRTGTRHEQYF.

The CDR3 DNA is TGTGCCAGCAGGGGAACAGGGGGCAGCGAAAAACTGTTTTTT. This gives the protein CASRGTGGSEKLFF. This chain uses TRBV5-6 with TRBJ1-4; 9 positions match TRBD1. The germline V gene encodes CDR1 SGHDT and CDR2 YYEEEE. This CDR3 region has 14 residues. The J segment lost 8 bases and the V segment lost 5 bases, leaving 7 bases of the junction unmatched. Looking up the rest from reference TRBV5-6 and TRBJ1-4 gives the full variable domain: DAGVTQSPTHLIKTRGQQVTLRCSPKSGHDTVSWYQQALGQGPQFIFQYYEEEERQRGNFPDRFSGHQFPNYSSELNVNALLLGDSALYLCASRGTGGSEKLFFGSGTQLSVL.

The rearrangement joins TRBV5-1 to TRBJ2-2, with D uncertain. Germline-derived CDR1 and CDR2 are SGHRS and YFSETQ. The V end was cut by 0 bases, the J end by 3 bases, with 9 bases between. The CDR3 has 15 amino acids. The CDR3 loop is CASSLEGPYTGELFF. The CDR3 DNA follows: TGCGCCAGCAGCTTGGAGGGTCCTTACACCGGGGAGCTGTTTTTT.

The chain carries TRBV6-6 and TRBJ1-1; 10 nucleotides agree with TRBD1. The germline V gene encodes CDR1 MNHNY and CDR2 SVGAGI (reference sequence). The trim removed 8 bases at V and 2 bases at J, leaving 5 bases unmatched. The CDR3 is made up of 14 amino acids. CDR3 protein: CASLDRGHNTEAFF. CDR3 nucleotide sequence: TGTGCCAGCCTAGACAGGGGGCATAACACTGAAGCTTTCTTT.

The CDR3 spells CASSLGQGAGDEQFF. In DNA, the CDR3 is TGTGCCAGCAGCCTGGGACAGGGGGCAGGGGATGAGCAGTTCTTC. This chain joins TRBV2 and TRBJ2-1, with 12 bases identical to TRBD1. V shed 6 bases and J 8 bases; nucleotides not matched to a gene: 8. The germline CDR1 and CDR2 sequences are SNHLY and FYNNEI. The CDR3 is 15 residues long.

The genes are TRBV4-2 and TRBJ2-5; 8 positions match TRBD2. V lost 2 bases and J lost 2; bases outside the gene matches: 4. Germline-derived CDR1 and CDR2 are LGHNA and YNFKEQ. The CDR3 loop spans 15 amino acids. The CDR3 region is CASSQIPSGQETQYF. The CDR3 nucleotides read TGTGCCAGCAGCCAAATTCCTAGCGGGCAAGAGACCCAGTACTTC.

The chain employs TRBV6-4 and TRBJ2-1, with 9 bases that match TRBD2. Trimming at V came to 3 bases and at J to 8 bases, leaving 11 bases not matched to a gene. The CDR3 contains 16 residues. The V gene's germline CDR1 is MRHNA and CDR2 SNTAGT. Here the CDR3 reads CASSEEAGGPTYEQFF. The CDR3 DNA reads TGTGCCAGCAGTGAGGAAGCGGGGGGACCTACATATGAGCAGTTCTTC.

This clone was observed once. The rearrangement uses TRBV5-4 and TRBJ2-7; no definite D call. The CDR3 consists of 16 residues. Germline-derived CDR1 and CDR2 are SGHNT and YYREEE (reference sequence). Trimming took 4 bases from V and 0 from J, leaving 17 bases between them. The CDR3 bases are TGTGCCAGCAGCATCCGCATCGGCAGTTTCTCCTACGAGCAGTACTTC. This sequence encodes CASSIRIGSFSYEQYF.

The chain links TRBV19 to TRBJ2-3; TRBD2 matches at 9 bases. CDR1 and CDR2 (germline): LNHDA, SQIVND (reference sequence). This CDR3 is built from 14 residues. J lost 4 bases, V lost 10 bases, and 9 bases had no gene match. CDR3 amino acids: CATLAGEGADTQYF. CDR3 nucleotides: TGTGCCACATTAGCGGGAGAGGGAGCAGATACGCAGTATTTT.

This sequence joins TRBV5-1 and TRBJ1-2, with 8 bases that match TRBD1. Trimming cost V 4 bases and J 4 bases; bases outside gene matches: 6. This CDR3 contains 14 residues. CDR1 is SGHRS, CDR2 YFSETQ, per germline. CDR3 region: CASSIGTGPYGYTF. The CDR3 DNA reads TGCGCCAGCAGCATCGGGACAGGTCCCTATGGCTACACCTTC.